This is a list of T cell receptor beta chains from one sample in a study of OX40 agonist ivuxolimab in advanced cancers. TCRdb keeps only in-frame clones here, not all; method: immunoSEQ multiplex PCR. This table has tens of thousands of clones, about 88% appearing once. This specimen was CD4+ or CD8+ T cells sorted from blood, taken in a trial of the OX40 agonist ivuxolimab. The source is an adult with an advanced solid tumor such as melanoma, head and neck, liver or kidney cancer. The CDR3 runs from the conserved cysteine through the conserved F or W. D genes are given only for firm matches. Where a row states a size, it is once, few, many or the class of an expanded clone; other rows omit it.

length | J | V | size | D | CDR3 | DNA
11 | TRBJ2-7 | TRBV28 | few | - | CASSLGTGKYF | TGTGCCAGCAGTTTGGGGACGGGGAAGTACTTC
15 | TRBJ2-2 | TRBV29-1 | once | TRBD1 | CSVEDWDRGSGELFF | TGCAGCGTTGAAGATTGGGACAGGGGTTCCGGGGAGCTGTTTTTT
14 | TRBJ1-2 | TRBV6-5 | - | - | CASFSVGDNYGYTF | TGTGCCAGCTTCTCCGTGGGGGATAACTATGGCTACACCTTC
15 | TRBJ1-2 | TRBV10-3 | - | - | CAILKGGQGNYGYTF | TGTGCCATTTTAAAGGGGGGTCAGGGGAACTATGGCTACACCTTC
16 | TRBJ2-1 | TRBV5-1 | - | TRBD1 | CASSLTPGQIYNEQFF | TGCGCCAGCTCCTTAACACCGGGACAGATCTACAATGAGCAGTTCTTC
15 | TRBJ1-5 | TRBV6-5 | - | TRBD1 | CASSYSGQGGQPQHF | TGTGCCAGCAGTTACTCGGGACAGGGTGGTCAGCCCCAGCATTTT
15 | TRBJ1-5 | TRBV6-5 | - | TRBD1 | CASRIGQGARQPQHF | TGTGCCAGCAGAATCGGTCAGGGGGCGAGACAGCCCCAGCATTTT
14 | TRBJ2-1 | TRBV19 | - | TRBD2 | CASSLAGERREQFF | TGTGCCAGTTCATTAGCGGGCGAGCGAAGGGAGCAGTTCTTC
14 | TRBJ2-2 | TRBV9 | - | - | CASSAYGITGELFF | TGTGCCAGCAGCGCGTACGGGATCACCGGGGAGCTGTTTTTT
13 | TRBJ1-2 | TRBV7-9 | - | - | CASTFGGYNGYTF | TGTGCCAGCACCTTCGGGGGGTATAATGGCTACACCTTC
15 | TRBJ2-1 | TRBV4-2 | once | - | CASSQDRRPNNEQFF | TGTGCCAGCAGCCAAGACAGGAGGCCAAACAATGAGCAGTTCTTC